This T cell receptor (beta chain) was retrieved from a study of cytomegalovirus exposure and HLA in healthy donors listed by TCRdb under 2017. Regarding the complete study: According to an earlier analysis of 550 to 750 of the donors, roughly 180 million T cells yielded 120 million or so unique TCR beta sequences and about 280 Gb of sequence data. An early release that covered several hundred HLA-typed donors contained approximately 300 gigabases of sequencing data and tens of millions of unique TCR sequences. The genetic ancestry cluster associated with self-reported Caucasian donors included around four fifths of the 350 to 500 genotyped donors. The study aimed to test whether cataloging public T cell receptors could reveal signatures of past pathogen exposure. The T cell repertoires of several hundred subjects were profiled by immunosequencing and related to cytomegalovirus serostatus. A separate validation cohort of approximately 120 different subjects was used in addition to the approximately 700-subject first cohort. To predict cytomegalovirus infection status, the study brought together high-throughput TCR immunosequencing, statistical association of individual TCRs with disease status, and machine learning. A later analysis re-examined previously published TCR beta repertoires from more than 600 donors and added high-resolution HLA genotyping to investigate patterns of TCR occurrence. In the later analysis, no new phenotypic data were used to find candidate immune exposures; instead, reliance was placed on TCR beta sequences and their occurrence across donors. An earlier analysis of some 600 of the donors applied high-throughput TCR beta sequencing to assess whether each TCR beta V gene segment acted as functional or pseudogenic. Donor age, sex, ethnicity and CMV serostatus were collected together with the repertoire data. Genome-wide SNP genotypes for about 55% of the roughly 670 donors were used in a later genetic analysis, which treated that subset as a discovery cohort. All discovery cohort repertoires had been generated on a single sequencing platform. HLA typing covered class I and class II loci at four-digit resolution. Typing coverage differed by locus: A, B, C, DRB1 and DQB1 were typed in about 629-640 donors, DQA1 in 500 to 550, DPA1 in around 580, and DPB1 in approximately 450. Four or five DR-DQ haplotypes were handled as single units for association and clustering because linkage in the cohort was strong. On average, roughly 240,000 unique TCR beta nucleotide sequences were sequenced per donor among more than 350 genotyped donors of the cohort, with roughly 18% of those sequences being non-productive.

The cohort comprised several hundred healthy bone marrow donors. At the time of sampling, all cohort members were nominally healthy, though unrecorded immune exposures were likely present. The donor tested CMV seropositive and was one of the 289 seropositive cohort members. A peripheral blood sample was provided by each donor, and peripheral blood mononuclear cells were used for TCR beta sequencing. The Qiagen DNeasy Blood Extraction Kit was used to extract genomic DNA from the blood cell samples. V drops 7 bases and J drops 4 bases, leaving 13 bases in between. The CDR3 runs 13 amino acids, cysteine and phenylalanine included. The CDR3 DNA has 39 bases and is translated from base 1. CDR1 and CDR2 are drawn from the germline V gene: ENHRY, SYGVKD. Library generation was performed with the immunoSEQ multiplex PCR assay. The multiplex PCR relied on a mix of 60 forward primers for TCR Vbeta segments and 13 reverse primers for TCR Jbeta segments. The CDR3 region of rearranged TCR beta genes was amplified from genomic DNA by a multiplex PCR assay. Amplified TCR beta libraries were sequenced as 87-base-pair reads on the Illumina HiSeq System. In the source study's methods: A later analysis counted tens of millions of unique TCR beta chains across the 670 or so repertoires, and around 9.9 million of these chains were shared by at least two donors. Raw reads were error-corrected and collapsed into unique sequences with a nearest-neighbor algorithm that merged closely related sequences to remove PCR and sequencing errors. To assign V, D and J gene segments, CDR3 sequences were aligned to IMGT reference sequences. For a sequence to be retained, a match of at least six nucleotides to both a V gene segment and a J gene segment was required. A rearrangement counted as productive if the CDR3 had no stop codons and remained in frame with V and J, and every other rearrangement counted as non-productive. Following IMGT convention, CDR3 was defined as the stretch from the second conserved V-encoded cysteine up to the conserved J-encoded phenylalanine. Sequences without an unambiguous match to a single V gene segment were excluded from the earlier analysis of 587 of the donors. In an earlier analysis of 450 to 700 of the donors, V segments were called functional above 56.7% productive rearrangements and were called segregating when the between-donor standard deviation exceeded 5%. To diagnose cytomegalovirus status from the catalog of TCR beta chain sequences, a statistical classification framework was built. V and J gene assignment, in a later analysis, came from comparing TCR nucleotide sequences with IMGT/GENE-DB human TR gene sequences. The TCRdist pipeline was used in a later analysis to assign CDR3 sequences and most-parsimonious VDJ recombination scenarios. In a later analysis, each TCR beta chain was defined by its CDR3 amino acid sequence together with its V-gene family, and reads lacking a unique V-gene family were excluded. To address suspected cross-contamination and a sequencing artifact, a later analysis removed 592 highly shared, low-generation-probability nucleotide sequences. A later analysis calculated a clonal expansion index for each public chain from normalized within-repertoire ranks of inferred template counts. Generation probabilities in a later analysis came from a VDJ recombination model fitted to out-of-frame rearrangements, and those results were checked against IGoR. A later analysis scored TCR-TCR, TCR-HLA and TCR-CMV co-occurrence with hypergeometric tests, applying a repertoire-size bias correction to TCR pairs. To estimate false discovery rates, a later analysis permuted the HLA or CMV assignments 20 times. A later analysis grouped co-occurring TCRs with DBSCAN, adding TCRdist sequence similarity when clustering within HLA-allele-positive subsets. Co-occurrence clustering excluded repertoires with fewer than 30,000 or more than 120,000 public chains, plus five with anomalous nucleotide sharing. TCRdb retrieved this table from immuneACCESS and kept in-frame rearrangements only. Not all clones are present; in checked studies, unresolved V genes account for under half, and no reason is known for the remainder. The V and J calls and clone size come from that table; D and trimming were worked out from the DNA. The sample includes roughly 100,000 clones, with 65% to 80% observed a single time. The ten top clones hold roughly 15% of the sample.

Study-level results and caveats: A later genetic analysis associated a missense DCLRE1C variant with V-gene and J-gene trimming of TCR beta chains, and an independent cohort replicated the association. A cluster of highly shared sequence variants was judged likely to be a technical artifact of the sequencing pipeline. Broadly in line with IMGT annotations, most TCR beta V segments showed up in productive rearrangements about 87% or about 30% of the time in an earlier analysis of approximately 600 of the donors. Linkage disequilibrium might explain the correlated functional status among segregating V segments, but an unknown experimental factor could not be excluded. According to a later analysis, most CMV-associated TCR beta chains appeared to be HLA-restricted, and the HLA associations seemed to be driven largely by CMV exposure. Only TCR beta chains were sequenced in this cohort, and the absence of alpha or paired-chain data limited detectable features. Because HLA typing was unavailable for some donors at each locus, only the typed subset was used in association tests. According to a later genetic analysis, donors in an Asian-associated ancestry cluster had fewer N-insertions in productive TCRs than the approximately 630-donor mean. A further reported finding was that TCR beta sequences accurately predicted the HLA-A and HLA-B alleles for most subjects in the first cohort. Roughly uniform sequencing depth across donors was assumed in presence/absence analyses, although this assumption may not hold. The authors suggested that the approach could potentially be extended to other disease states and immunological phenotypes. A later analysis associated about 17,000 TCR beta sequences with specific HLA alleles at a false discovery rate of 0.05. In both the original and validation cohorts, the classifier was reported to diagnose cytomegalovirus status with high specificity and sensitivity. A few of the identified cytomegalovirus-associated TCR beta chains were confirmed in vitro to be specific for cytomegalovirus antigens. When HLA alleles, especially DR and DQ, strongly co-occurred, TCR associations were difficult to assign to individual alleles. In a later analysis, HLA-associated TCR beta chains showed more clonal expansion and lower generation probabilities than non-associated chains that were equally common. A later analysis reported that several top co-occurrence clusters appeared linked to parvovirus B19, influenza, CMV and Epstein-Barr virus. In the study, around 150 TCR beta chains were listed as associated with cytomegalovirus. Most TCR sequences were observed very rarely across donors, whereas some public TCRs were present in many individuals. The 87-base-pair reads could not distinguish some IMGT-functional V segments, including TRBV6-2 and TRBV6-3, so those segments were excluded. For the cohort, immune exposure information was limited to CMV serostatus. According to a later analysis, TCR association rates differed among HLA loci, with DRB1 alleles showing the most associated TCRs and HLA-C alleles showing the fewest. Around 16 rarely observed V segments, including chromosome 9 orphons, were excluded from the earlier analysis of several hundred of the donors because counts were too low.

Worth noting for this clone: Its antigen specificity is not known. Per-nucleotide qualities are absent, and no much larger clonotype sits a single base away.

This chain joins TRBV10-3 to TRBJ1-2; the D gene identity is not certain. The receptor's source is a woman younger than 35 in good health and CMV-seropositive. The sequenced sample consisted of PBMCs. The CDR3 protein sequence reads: CAIKSAGVYGYTF. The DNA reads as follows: TGTGCCATCAAGTCGGCGGGAGTCTATGGCTACACCTTC.